The 23 T cell receptor beta chains presented below share a single source sample, sequenced in a study of T cells in Graves' hyperthyroidism and ophthalmopathy. Amplification yielded TCR beta CDR3 regions, with RNA transcripts as the source. The primer set for the first-round RT-PCR of the TCR CDR3 was HTBI. TCRdb analysed the multiplex PCR reads with MiXCR anew, one entry per CDR3 protein. This sample has roughly 56,000 distinct CDR3 sequences; 40% to 55% occur once, and the top ten carry roughly an eighth. The specimen sequenced was blood. The receptors derive from a woman in her twenties or thirties with Graves' ophthalmopathy.

This clonotype was detected ten times or more. This chain links TRBV5-6 with TRBJ2-3; D might be TRBD1 (5 bases). The CDR3 has 13 amino acids. CDR1 is SGHDT, CDR2 YYEEEE, per germline. Trimming pared 4 bases from V and 4 bases from J, leaving 10 bases between. The CDR3: CASSQTRADTQYF. The CDR3 DNA reads as TGTGCCAGCAGCCAGACCAGGGCAGATACGCAGTATTTT.

This clonotype was seen many times. The chain is built from TRBV28 and TRBJ2-7, with 7 bases identical to TRBD1. This CDR3 spans 14 amino acids. The junction had 6 bases not matched to a gene; V was cut back by 5 bases and J by 2 bases. Looked up from germline, CDR1 is MDHEN and CDR2 is SYDVKM. The CDR3 coding sequence is TGTGCCAGCAGTCAGAGGGACAGACCCTACGAGCAGTACTTC. This gives the protein CASSQRDRPYEQYF.

The table lists this clonotype with a count of one. This chain connects TRBV2 to TRBJ2-3; D remains unclear. V shed 5 bases and J shed 5 bases, with 11 bases lying between them. The germline gives CDR1 SNHLY, CDR2 FYNNEI. This CDR3 has 13 residues. The CDR3 coding sequence is TGTGCCAGCAGTTTCACCTCGGAAGATACGCAGTATTTT. Its translation is CASSFTSEDTQYF.

This clonotype was seen a single time. A much bigger clone sits one base away, suggesting this may be a read error. The V and J genes are TRBV3-1 and TRBJ2-5, with no clear D. The CDR3 runs to 14 residues. Germline CDR1 LGHDT, CDR2 YNNKEL (reference sequence). DNA of the CDR3: TGTGCCAGCGGCTTAGCCGGCAGCCAAGGGACCCAGTACTTC. This encodes CASGLAGSQGTQYF.

To note about this clonotype: The CDR3 does not close with the conserved phenylalanine or tryptophan, likely indicating a read error. The DNA is omitted, as the CDR3 cannot be located on it reliably, and the CDR3 follows TCRdb's listing. V and J are TRBV15 and TRBJ1-1; TRBD1, the table's D call, was not compared with the DNA. Germline V gene sequence: CDR1 LNHNV, CDR2 YYDKDF (reference sequence). Termini included, the CDR3 measures 10 amino acids. The CDR3 is CATSSGTDVS.

This clonotype has ten or more counts. The rearrangement joins TRBV28 to TRBJ2-1; TRBD1 might be the D (6 bases). The CDR3 consists of 15 residues. The germline V and J ends were trimmed by 4 bases and 0 bases, with 10 bases remaining between them. The germline V gene has CDR1 MDHEN and CDR2 SYDVKM. The CDR3: CASSYTGSSYNEQFF. The CDR3 DNA sequence: TGTGCCAGCAGTTACACAGGGAGCTCCTACAATGAGCAGTTCTTC.

With respect to this clonotype: A junction boundary mismatches the germline segment, possibly from a read error. This chain connects TRBV10-3 to TRBJ2-7, with 12 bases identical to TRBD2. The CDR3 contains 20 residues. The germline CDR1 and CDR2 sequences are ENHRY and SYGVKD. CDR3 sequence (DNA): TGTGCCAGCAGTCCTACCCAAAAGTCGACTAGCGGGAGTTTCCCCTACGAGCAGTACTTC. Amino acids: CASSPTQKSTSGSFPYEQYF.

This clonotype was counted at least ten times. The CDR3 reads CASSYTGQGKQFF. In DNA, the CDR3 is TGTGCCAGCAGTTACACGGGACAGGGGAAGCAGTTCTTC. The chain couples TRBV6-5 to TRBJ2-1; 10 bases agree with TRBD1. CDR1 is MNHEY and CDR2 is SVGAGI in the germline V gene. V was pared by 2 bases and J by 11 bases, with 3 bases of the junction left unmatched. The length of the CDR3 is 13 residues.

The genes are TRBV9 and TRBJ1-2, with D unresolved. V lost 0 bases, J lost 12 bases, and 15 bases lay in between. Germline CDR1 is SGDLS and CDR2 is YYNGEE. This CDR3 is 13 amino acids long. The CDR3 nucleotides read TGTGCCAGCAGCGTAGGCGCGGAGTCTGGAAACACCTTC. Protein product: CASSVGAESGNTF.

Note on this clonotype: Because the CDR3 is missing its conserved closing phenylalanine or tryptophan, this is likely a read error. Because the CDR3's place on the DNA is in doubt, the DNA is left out and the CDR3 is given as listed by TCRdb. The chain is built from TRBV27 and TRBJ2-2. CDR1 is MNHEY, CDR2 SMNVEV, per germline (reference sequence). From its first to its last residue, the CDR3 has 13 amino acids. Here the CDR3 reads CASSLKGNRELLS.

This clonotype showed up many times. The V and J genes are TRBV4-2 and TRBJ2-1; 9 bases match TRBD2. The germline gives CDR1 LGHNA, CDR2 YNFKEQ. After removal of 4 bases from V and 4 bases from J, the junction contained 5 bases not matched to a gene. The CDR3 covers 15 residues. CDR3 protein: CASSLTSGLYNEQFF. CDR3 sequence (DNA): TGTGCCAGCAGCCTCACTAGCGGGTTATACAATGAGCAGTTCTTC.

The chain joins TRBV6-1 to TRBJ2-4; TRBD1 agrees at 11 bases. With V trimmed by 3 bases and J by 0 bases, 7 bases remained unmatched. CDR3 size: 18 residues. The germline V gene has CDR1 MNHNS and CDR2 SASEGT. In nucleotides, the CDR3 is TGTGCCAGCAGTGACCGGGGACAGGGGGTCATAGCCAAAAACATTCAGTACTTC. Translated, it gives CASSDRGQGVIAKNIQYF.

By share, this clonotype counts as medium-sized (0.01 to 0.1%). V is TRBV10-3 and J is TRBJ1-5; 9 nucleotides align to TRBD1. Per germline, CDR1 ENHRY and CDR2 SYGVKD. This CDR3 is 16 amino acids long. V shed 0 bases, J shed 1 base, and the junction held 1 base outside the gene matches. CDR3 in amino acids: CAISESGTGSNQPQHF. Written as DNA, the CDR3 is TGTGCCATCAGTGAGTCTGGGACAGGGAGCAATCAGCCCCAGCATTTT.

The chain combines TRBV10-3 with TRBJ2-7; 11 nucleotides line up with TRBD2. Per germline, CDR1 ENHRY and CDR2 SYGVKD. V lost 0 bases, J lost 1 base, and 8 bases stayed unmatched. This CDR3 region has 18 residues. This chain's CDR3 is CAISESVSGRAASYEQYF. CDR3 nucleotides: TGTGCCATCAGTGAGTCGGTTAGCGGGAGGGCCGCTTCCTACGAGCAGTACTTC.

As to this clonotype: This CDR3 is missing its conserved last phenylalanine or tryptophan, likely due to a read error. It is unclear where the CDR3 begins or ends on the DNA, so no DNA is shown, and the CDR3 is as TCRdb lists it. CDR3: CASSGTGNYGYTFGS. The chain recombines TRBV2 with TRBJ2-5; TRBD1, the D gene given by the table, was not confirmed from the DNA. The CDR3 has 15 residues if both end residues are counted. Germline-derived CDR1 and CDR2 are SNHLY and FYNNEI.

This clonotype came up once. This chain connects TRBV20-1 to TRBJ1-1; D unclear. Germline-derived CDR1 and CDR2 are DFQATT and SNEGSKA (reference sequence). The CDR3 runs to 12 residues. Trimming stripped 1 base from V and 5 bases from J, with 8 bases between. CDR3 loop: CSARVPGTEAFF. The CDR3 DNA reads as TGCAGTGCTAGAGTCCCGGGGACTGAAGCTTTCTTT.

This rearrangement joins TRBV20-1 to TRBJ1-2, with a possible D match to TRBD1 (5 bases). Trimming stripped 3 bases from V and 7 bases from J, with 15 bases between. CDR1 is DFQATT, CDR2 SNEGSKA, per germline (reference sequence). The length of the CDR3 is 13 residues. The CDR3 reads CSARQGGISGYTF. DNA of the CDR3: TGCAGTGCTAGGCAGGGAGGGATTAGTGGCTACACCTTC.

Concerning this clonotype: Germline is not matched at one junction end, which may reflect a read error. V gene TRBV7-9 combines with J gene TRBJ2-2; TRBD1 matches at 12 bases. Germline V gene sequence: CDR1 SEHNR, CDR2 FQNEAQ (reference sequence). This CDR3 spans 14 amino acids. CDR3 residues: CASSREPGQGAVFF. The CDR3 DNA reads TGCGCCAGCAGCCGAGAGCCGGGACAGGGGGCGGTGTTTTTT.

This clonotype occurred many times. This chain joins TRBV6-5 and TRBJ2-6; maybe TRBD1 (6 bases). Trimming took 6 bases from V and 0 from J, leaving 18 bases between them. The CDR3 spans 18 residues. Germline V lookup: CDR1 MNHEY, CDR2 SVGAGI. CDR3 in amino acids: CASRHRWGPRSGANVLTF. The CDR3 region has the DNA TGTGCCAGCAGGCATCGTTGGGGGCCCCGCTCTGGGGCCAACGTCCTGACTTTC.

Many counts were recorded for this clonotype. V is TRBV28 and J is TRBJ1-6, with a possible D match to TRBD1 (5 bases). Germline V gene lookup returns CDR1 MDHEN and CDR2 SYDVKM. The CDR3 loop spans 17 amino acids. V shed 4 bases and J shed 7 bases, with 20 bases lying between them. The CDR3 loop reads CASSWFEIPGPNSPLHF. The CDR3 DNA reads as TGTGCCAGCAGTTGGTTCGAAATCCCAGGGCCAAATTCACCCCTCCACTTT.

As for this clonotype: One junction end disagrees with the germline gene, perhaps due to a read error. The chain is built from TRBV7-9 and TRBJ1-4; D is uncertain. The CDR3 totals 13 residues. Germline V gene lookup returns CDR1 SEHNR and CDR2 FQNEAQ (reference sequence). In nucleotides, the CDR3 is TGTGCCGGCAGCTTTTCAGGAAGTGAAAAACTGTTTTTT. Its translation is CAGSFSGSEKLFF. The entire variable domain, with the rest obtained from reference TRBV7-9 and TRBJ1-4, is as follows: DTGVSQNPRHKITKRGQNVTFRCDPISEHNRLYWYRQTLGQGPEFLTYFQNEAQLEKSRLLSDRFSAERPKGSFSTLEIQRTEQGDSAMYLCAGSFSGSEKLFFGSGTQLSVL.

On this clonotype itself: Possible read error: a much larger clone is one base away. The DNA is left out, because the CDR3 cannot be placed on it with certainty; the CDR3 is given as TCRdb lists it. The chain uses TRBV27 and TRBJ1-2; the D call TRBD1 from the table was never checked on the DNA. The CDR3 comprises 13 residues, both ends counted. The germline V gene encodes CDR1 MNHEY and CDR2 SMNVEV (reference sequence). The CDR3 is CASSLVGTGILAF.

This clonotype was observed many times. The J gene is TRBJ2-7, the V gene TRBV12-3 or TRBV12-4, with 14 positions matching TRBD2. This CDR3 has 13 amino acids. The V and J ends lost 6 bases and 13 bases, in that order; junction bases with no gene match: 8. The CDR3 DNA is TGTGCCAGCAGAACTGGACTAGCGGGAGGCCAATACTTC. Protein sequence: CASRTGLAGGQYF.